This TCR beta chain was identified in a study of T cells in tumors after PD-1 blockade. Whole-study context: Treatment was either pembrolizumab 200 mg every 3 weeks or cemiplimab 350 mg every 2 weeks.

By share, this clone ranks as large. Deletions cut 3 bases from V and 3 bases from J, with 18 bases between. The CDR3 extends over 16 amino acids. The germline CDR1 and CDR2 sequences are MDHEN and SYDVKM. Some clones are missing from TCRdb's copy, which holds only in-frame ones; the method was immunoSEQ multiplex PCR. This repertoire shows a few thousand clones, 63% found once; its top ten account for more than 14%. The sample was tumor tissue, taken after anti-PD-1 treatment. This chain connects TRBV28 to TRBJ2-7, with D perhaps given as TRBD1 or TRBD2 (6 bases each). The receptor's source is a human donor with basal cell carcinoma. The CDR3 nucleotides read TGTGCCAGCAGTTTGGCCCCCGGCAGGGGAGGCTACGAGCAGTACTTC. Protein sequence: CASSLAPGRGGYEQYF.